This T cell receptor beta chain was recovered during a study of human T cells and chemical hapten exposure. TCRdb analysed the RACE reads with MiXCR anew, one entry per CDR3 protein. This table holds 350,000 to 400,000 distinct CDR3 sequences, roughly 6% found once. This clonotype showed up just a few times. In germline, CDR1 is DFQATT, CDR2 SNEGSKA (reference sequence). The CDR3 is 17 amino acids. Germline trimming cut 4 bases from V and 2 bases from J; bases unmatched to any gene: 13. Stated time point: patch test 2, 6 weeks after DPC sensitization. Treatment reported: therapeutic diphenylcyclopropenone sensitization with weekly scalp DPC.

The TCR sequence derives from a woman between 18 and 29 years old with alopecia areata. Some clones in this sample may be carry-over from other donors' samples. The rearrangement joins TRBV20-1 to TRBJ2-3, with 9 bases identical to TRBD1. The sample here was whole blood, taken in connection with sensitization to the hapten diphenylcyclopropenone (DPC). CDR3 bases: TGCAGTGCTATCCTGATCACCGGGACAGGGACCACAGATACGCAGTATTTT. It translates to CSAILITGTGTTDTQYF.